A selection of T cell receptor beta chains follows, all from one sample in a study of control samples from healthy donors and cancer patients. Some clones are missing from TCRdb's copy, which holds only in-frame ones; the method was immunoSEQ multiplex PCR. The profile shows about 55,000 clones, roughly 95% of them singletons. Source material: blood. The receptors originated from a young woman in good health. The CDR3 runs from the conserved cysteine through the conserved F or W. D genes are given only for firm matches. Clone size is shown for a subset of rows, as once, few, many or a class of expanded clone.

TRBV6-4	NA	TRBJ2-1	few	TGTGCCAGCAGTGACTCTGGAGGGGGCGCGGGTGATGAGCAGTTCTTC	CASSDSGGGAGDEQFF
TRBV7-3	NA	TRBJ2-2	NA	TGTGCCAGCAGCTTAGGCCTATATACCGGGGAGCTGTTTTTT	CASSLGLYTGELFF
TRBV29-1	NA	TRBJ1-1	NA	TGCAGCGGAAGAAAAGACATGACTGTGACTGAAGCTTTCTTT	CSGRKDMTVTEAFF
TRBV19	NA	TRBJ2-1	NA	TGTGCCAGTAGGAGGGGGAGGGTCGATGAGCAGTTCTTC	CASRRGRVDEQFF
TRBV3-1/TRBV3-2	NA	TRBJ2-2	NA	TGTGCCAGCGCCGCCCGGCAGGGTAGTCACACCGGGGAGCTGTTTTTT	CASAARQGSHTGELFF
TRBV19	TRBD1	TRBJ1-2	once	TGTGCCAGTAGCCCCCTCTTGACAGGGGGCTATGGCTACACCTTC	CASSPLLTGGYGYTF
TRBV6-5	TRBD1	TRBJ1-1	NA	TGTGCCAGCAGTTTACGACAGGGCAAAGCTTTCTTT	CASSLRQGKAFF
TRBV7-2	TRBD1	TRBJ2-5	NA	TGTGCCAGCAGTGAACAGGGGGTTCAAGAGACCCAGTACTTC	CASSEQGVQETQYF
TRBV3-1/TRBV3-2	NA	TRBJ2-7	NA	TGTGCCAGCAGCCCGGAATCTGGGGACTACGAGCAGTACTTC	CASSPESGDYEQYF
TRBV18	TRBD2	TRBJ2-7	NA	TGTGCCAGCTCACTGCCTATAGGGACTAGCGGGGGGAGACCTTACGAGCAGTACTTC	CASSLPIGTSGGRPYEQYF